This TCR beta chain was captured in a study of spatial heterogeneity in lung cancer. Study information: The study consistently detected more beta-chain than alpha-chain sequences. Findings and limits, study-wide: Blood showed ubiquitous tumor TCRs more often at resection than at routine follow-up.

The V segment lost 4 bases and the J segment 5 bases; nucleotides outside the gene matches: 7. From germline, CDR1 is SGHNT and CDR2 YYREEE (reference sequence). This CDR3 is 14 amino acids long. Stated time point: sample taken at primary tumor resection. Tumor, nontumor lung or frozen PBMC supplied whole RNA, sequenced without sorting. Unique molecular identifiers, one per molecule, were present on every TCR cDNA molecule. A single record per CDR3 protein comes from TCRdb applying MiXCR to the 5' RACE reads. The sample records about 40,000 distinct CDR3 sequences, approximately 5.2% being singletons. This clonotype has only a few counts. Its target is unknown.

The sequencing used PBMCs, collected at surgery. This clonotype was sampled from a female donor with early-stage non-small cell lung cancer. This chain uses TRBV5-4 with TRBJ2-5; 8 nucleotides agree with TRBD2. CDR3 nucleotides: TGTGCCAGCAGCGCGGGGGGCGGTGAGGAGACCCAGTACTTC. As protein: CASSAGGGEETQYF.